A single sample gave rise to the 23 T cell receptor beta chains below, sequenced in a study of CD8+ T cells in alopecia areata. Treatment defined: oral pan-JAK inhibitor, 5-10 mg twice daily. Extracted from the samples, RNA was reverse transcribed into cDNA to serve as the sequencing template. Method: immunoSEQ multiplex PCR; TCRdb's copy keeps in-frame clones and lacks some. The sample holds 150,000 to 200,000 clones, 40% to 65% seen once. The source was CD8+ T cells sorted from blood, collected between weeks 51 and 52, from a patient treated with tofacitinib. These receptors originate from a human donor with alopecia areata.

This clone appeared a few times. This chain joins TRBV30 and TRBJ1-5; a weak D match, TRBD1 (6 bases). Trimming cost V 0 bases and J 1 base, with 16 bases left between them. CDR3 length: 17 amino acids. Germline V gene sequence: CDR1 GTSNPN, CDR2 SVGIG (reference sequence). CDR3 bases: TGTGCCTGGAGTGTACGGGGGGCAGGACAGAGCAATCAGCCCCAGCATTTT. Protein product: CAWSVRGAGQSNQPQHF.

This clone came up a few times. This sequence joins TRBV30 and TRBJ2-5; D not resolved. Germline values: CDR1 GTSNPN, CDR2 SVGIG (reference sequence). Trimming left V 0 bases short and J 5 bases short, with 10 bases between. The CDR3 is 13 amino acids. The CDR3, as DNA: TGTGCCTGGAGTGTACGGTCACGCGAGACCCAGTACTTC. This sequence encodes CAWSVRSRETQYF.

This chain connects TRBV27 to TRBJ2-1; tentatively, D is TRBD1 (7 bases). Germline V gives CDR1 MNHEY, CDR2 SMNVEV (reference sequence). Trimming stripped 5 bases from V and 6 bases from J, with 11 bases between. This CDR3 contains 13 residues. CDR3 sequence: CASSGQGGNEQFF. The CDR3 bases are TGTGCCAGCAGTGGTCAGGGGGGCAATGAGCAGTTCTTC.

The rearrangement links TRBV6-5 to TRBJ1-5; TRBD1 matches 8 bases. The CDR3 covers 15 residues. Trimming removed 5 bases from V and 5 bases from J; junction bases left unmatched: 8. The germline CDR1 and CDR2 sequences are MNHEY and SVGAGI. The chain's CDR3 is CASSPTGVGDQPQHF. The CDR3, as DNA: TGTGCCAGCAGTCCGACAGGGGTTGGGGATCAGCCCCAGCATTTT.

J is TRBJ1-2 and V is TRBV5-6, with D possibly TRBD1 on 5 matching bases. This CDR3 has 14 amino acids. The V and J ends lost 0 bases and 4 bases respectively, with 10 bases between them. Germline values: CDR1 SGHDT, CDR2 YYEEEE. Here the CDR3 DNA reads TGTGCCAGCAGCTTGGTACAGGCTGTCTATGGCTACACCTTC. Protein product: CASSLVQAVYGYTF.

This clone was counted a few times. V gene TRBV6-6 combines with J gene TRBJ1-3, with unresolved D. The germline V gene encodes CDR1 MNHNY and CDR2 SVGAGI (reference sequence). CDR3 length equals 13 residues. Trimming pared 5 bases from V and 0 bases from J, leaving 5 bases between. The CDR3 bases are TGTGCCAGCAGTACCATCTCTGGAAACACCATATATTTT. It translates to CASSTISGNTIYF.

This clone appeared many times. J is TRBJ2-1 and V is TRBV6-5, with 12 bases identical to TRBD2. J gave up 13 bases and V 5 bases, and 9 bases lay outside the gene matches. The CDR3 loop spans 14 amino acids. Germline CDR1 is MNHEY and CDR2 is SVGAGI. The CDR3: CASSPIRLAGDQFF. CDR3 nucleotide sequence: TGTGCCAGCAGTCCGATTCGACTAGCGGGGGATCAGTTCTTC.

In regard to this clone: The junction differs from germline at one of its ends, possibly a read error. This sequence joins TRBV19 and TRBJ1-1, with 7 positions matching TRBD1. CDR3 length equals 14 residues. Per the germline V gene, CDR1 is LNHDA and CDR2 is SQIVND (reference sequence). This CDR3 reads CTSSIRDRNTEAFF. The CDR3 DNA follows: TGTACCAGTAGTATAAGGGACAGAAACACTGAAGCTTTCTTT.

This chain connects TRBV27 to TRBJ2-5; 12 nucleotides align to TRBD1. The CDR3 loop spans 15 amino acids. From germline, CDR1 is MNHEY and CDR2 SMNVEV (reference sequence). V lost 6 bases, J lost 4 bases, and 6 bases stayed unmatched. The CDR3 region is CASRPGQGAGETQYF. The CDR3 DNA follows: TGTGCCAGCAGACCGGGACAGGGGGCCGGAGAGACCCAGTACTTC.

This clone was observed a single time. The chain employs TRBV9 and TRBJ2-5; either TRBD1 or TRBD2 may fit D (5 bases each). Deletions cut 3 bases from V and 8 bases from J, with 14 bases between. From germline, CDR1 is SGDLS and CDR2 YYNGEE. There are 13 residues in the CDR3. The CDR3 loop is CASSAGTGATQYF. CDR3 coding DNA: TGTGCCAGCAGCGCCGGGACCGGGGCTACCCAGTACTTC.

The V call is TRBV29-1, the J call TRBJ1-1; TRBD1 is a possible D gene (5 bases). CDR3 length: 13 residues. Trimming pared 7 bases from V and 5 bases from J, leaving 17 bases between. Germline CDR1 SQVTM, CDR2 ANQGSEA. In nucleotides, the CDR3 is TGCAGCGCCTCCGTGGGTTGGGGGACTGAAGCTTTCTTT. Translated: CSASVGWGTEAFF.

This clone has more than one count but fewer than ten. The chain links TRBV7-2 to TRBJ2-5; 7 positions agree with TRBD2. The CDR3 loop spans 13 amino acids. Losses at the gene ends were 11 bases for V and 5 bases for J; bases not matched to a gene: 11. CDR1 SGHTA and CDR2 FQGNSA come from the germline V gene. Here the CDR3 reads CASGRGLSETQYF. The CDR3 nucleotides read TGTGCCTCTGGGCGGGGGTTGAGCGAGACCCAGTACTTC.

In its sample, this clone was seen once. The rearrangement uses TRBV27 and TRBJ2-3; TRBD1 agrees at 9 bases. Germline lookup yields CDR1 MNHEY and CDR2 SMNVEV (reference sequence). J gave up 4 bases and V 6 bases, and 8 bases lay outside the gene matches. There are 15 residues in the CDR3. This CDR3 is CASSQQGQGADTQYF. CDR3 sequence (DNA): TGTGCCAGCAGCCAACAGGGACAGGGTGCAGATACGCAGTATTTT.

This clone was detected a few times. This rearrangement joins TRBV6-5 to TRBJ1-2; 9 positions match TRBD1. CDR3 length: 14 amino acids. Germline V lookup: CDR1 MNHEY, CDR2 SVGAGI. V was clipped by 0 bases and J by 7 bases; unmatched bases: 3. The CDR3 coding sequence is TGTGCCAGCAGTTACTCCACAGGGGGCTTTGGCTACACCTTC. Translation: CASSYSTGGFGYTF.

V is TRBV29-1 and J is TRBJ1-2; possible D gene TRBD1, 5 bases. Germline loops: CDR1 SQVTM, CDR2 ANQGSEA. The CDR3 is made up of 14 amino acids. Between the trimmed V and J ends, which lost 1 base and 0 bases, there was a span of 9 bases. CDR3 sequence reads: CSVEGQGANYGYTF. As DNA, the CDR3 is TGCAGCGTTGAAGGGCAGGGAGCTAACTATGGCTACACCTTC.

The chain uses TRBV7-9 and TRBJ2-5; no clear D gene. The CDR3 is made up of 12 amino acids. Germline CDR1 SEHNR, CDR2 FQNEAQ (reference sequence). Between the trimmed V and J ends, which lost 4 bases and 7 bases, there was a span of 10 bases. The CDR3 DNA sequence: TGTGCCAGCAGCTCCCTGCTTGGGACCCAGTACTTC. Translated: CASSSLLGTQYF.

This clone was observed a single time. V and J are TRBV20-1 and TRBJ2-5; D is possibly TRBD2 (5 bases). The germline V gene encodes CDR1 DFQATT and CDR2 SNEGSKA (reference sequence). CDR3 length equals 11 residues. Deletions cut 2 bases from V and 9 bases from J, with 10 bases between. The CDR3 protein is CSARPLEAQYF. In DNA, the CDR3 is TGCAGTGCTAGACCCCTGGAGGCCCAGTACTTC.

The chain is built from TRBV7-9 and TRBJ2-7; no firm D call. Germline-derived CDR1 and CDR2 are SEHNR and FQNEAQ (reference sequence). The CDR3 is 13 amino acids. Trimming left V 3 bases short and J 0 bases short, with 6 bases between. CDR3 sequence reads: CASSFDDSYEQYF. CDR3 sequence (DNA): TGTGCCAGCAGCTTCGACGACTCCTACGAGCAGTACTTC.

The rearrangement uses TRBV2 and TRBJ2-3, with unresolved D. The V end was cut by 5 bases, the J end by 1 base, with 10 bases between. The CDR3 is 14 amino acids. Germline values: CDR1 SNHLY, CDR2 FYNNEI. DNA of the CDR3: TGTGCCAGCAGTTTGAAAAAACGCACAGATACGCAGTATTTT. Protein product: CASSLKKRTDTQYF.

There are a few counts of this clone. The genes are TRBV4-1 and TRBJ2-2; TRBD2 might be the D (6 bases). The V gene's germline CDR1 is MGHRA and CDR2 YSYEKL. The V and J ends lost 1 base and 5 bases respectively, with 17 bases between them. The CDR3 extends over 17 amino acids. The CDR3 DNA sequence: TGCGCCAGCAGCCAAGCCGGCGGGGACCCGAGAACCGGGGAGCTGTTTTTT. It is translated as CASSQAGGDPRTGELFF.

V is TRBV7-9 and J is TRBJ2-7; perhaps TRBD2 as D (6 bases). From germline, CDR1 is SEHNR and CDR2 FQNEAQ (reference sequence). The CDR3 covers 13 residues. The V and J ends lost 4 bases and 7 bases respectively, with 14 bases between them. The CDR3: CASSSPEGREQYF. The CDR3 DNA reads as TGTGCCAGCAGCTCTCCGGAGGGGCGGGAGCAGTACTTC.

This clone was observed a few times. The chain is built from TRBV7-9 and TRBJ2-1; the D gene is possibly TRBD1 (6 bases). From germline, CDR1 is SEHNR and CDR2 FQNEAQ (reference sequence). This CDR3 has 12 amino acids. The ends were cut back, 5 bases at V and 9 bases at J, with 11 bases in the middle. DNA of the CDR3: TGTGCCAGCAGCAACCACAGGGCTGAGCAGTTCTTC. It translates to CASSNHRAEQFF.

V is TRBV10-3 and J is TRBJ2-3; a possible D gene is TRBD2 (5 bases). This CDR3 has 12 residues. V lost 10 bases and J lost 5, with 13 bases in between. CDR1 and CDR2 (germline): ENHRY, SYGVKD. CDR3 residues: CASFTSRDTQYF. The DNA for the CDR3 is TGTGCCAGCTTCACTAGTCGAGATACGCAGTATTTT.